This TCR beta chain came from a study of T cell repertoires in cytomegalovirus infection. Study-wide results and limits: Clonotype analysis showed dominance of the ex vivo response by HLA-C-restricted CMV-specific TCR beta clonotypes.

CDR3 length: 16 residues. Germline CDR1 reads SGHVT; CDR2 reads SQSDAQ. Trimming pared 0 bases from V and 4 bases from J, leaving 15 bases between. TCRdb passed the reads through MiXCR, listing each CDR3 protein once. The data hold 55,000 to 85,000 distinct CDR3 sequences, with 3% to 4.5% observed a single time. In its sample, this clonotype was seen many times. The antigen is unknown. This chain connects TRBV7-4 to TRBJ1-2; unclear D gene. The clonotype comes from a human donor in good health (CMV status not recorded). Some clones in this sample may be carry-over from other donors' samples. Sequencing was carried out using PBMCs. The CDR3 nucleotides read TGTGCCAGCAGCTTAGCGGGTTCAGGAATTCTCTATGGCTACACCTTC. Translation gives CASSLAGSGILYGYTF.